This TCR beta chain derives from a study of cytomegalovirus exposure and HLA in healthy donors. Study in general: The same platform used for the approximately 700 first-cohort repertoires was also used for the 120 validation repertoires, as a later analysis reported.

Per germline, CDR1 LNHNV and CDR2 YYDKDF (reference sequence). V was cut by 0 bases and J by 8 bases, with 13 bases left in between. This CDR3 is built from 14 residues. Produced via immunoSEQ multiplex PCR; TCRdb's table is partial and in-frame only. This table holds 50,000 to 65,000 clones, over 90% found once. About this clone itself: The antigen is not known.

The approximately 120-subject validation cohort, separate from the 666-subject first cohort, included the donors. Notes on the study in general: Cytomegalovirus status was reportedly diagnosed by the classifier with high specificity and sensitivity.

The receptor was isolated from a woman aged 18-29 years in good health and CMV-seropositive. Sequenced input: PBMCs. The rearrangement joins TRBV15 to TRBJ1-2; TRBD1 is a possible D gene (6 bases). The CDR3 reads CATSRDAGANGYTF. In DNA form, the CDR3 reads TGTGCCACCAGCAGAGACGCAGGGGCCAACGGCTACACCTTC.